This entry describes one T cell receptor (beta chain). The target antigen is unknown. The junction departs from the called germline gene at one end, perhaps through a read error. Arm-PCR with iRepertoire HTBI primers amplified the CDR3 regions for these TCR beta libraries. TCRdb reprocessed the multiplex PCR reads via MiXCR and lists one record per CDR3 protein. The sample has hundreds of thousands of distinct CDR3 sequences, about 19% seen once. This entry comes from a study of regulatory T cells in long-lasting Graves disease. Findings and limits, study-wide: Persistent disease was characterized by preferential usage of TRBV28, TRBJ1-2 and TRBJ2-5. Persistent Graves' patients showed less TCR diversity than newly diagnosed ones. Tissue studied was limited to peripheral blood, excluding thyroid tissue.

Germline V gene lookup returns CDR1 MNHEY and CDR2 SMNVEV (reference sequence). The CDR3 is 14 amino acids. Time point described: persistent/refractory GD, antithyroid drugs over 5 years with positive TRAb. Extracted RNA from PBMCs served as the source of the TCR library. Enrollment of patients was through an endocrinology department in Xi'an, China. This TCR came from a female donor with Graves disease. This chain joins TRBV27 and TRBJ1-5; D ambiguous. Sequencing used peripheral blood mononuclear cells (PBMCs), obtained when the disease was refractory, from a patient treated with antithyroid drugs. CDR3 sequence reads: CACSSADMLVAQHF. The CDR3 DNA sequence: TGTGCCTGCAGTTCCGCCGACATGCTGGTGGCCCAGCATTTT.